Below are 28 T cell receptor beta chains sequenced from a single sample in a study of cytomegalovirus exposure and HLA in healthy donors. Primers for the PCR totalled 60 Vbeta and 13 Jbeta. Profiled with immunoSEQ multiplex PCR; TCRdb holds only in-frame clones, not every one. The sample holds more than 110,000 clones; around 86% are singletons and the top ten take over 0.95%. Specimen: PBMCs. The source is a female donor in good health and CMV-seronegative.

The CDR3 nucleotides read TGTGCCAGCAGCGGGAGCTACACCGGGGAGCTGTTTTTT. Protein: CASSGSYTGELFF. The chain is built from TRBV2 and TRBJ2-2, with a tentative D call TRBD2 (6 bases). Per germline, CDR1 SNHLY and CDR2 FYNNEI. The CDR3 runs to 13 residues. Trimming took 6 bases from V and 3 from J, leaving 8 bases between them.

Comments on this clone: An end of the junction does not agree with germline; a read error may underlie this. The gene calls are TRBV7-7 and TRBJ2-2, with D perhaps matching TRBD2 (6 bases). This CDR3 spans 15 amino acids. Per the germline V gene, CDR1 is SSHAT and CDR2 is FNYEAQ (reference sequence). CDR3 DNA sequence: TGTGCTAGCAGCTTAGAAACGAAGGGAGGCGGGGAGCTGTTTTTT. Translated: CASSLETKGGGELFF. The full variable domain, its missing parts supplied by reference TRBV7-7 and TRBJ2-2, is GAGVSQSPRYKVTKRGQDVTLRCDPISSHATLYWYQQALGQGPEFLTYFNYEAQPDKSGLPSDRFSAERPEGSISTLTIQRTEQRDSAMYRCASSLETKGGGELFFGEGSRLTVL.

V usage is TRBV5-1 and J usage is TRBJ1-1; a possible D gene is TRBD1 (5 bases). CDR1 and CDR2 from the germline V gene are SGHRS and YFSETQ. The CDR3 has 14 amino acids. V was trimmed by 4 bases and J by 6 bases, leaving 16 bases between them. CDR3 region: CASSPGTGGAEAFF. The CDR3 DNA is TGCGCCAGCAGCCCAGGGACTGGCGGTGCTGAAGCTTTCTTT.

The chain joins TRBV18 to TRBJ1-2, with 9 bases lining up with TRBD1. This CDR3 has 15 residues. J gave up 7 bases and V 2 bases, and 8 bases lay outside the gene matches. Germline CDR1 is KGHSH and CDR2 is LQKENI. The CDR3 loop reads CASSPNVRGQGGYTF. In DNA, the CDR3 is TGTGCCAGCTCACCAAACGTAAGGGGACAGGGTGGCTACACCTTC.

The rearrangement uses TRBV5-1 and TRBJ1-2; maybe TRBD1 (5 bases). The CDR3 is 14 residues long. Germline values: CDR1 SGHRS, CDR2 YFSETQ. Trimming pared 4 bases from V and 8 bases from J, leaving 18 bases between. CDR3 protein: CASSPGDGLNGYTF. CDR3 sequence (DNA): TGCGCCAGCAGCCCGGGGGACGGGTTGAACGGCTACACCTTC.

This clone was recorded a few times. The rearrangement joins TRBV2 to TRBJ1-1; D may be TRBD1 (5 bases). Germline V gene lookup returns CDR1 SNHLY and CDR2 FYNNEI. Trimming pared 11 bases from V and 4 bases from J, leaving 11 bases between. The CDR3 is 11 amino acids. CDR3 DNA sequence: TGTGCCTCCCAAAGGGGCACTGAAGCTTTCTTT. Its translation is CASQRGTEAFF.

The J gene is TRBJ2-7, the V gene TRBV5-1; 10 positions agree with TRBD1. This CDR3 contains 13 residues. CDR1 SGHRS and CDR2 YFSETQ come from the germline V gene. Trimming at V came to 2 bases and at J to 7 bases, leaving 3 bases not matched to a gene. CDR3 DNA sequence: TGCGCCAGCAGCTTAGGACAGGGGGGAGAGCAGTACTTC. Protein: CASSLGQGGEQYF.

This chain joins TRBV11-3 and TRBJ2-5; tentative D call: TRBD2 (6 bases). CDR3 size: 14 residues. Trimming pared 4 bases from V and 0 bases from J, leaving 9 bases between. Germline CDR1 is SGHNT and CDR2 is YENEEA. The CDR3 reads CASSSPSDQETQYF. The CDR3 nucleotides read TGTGCCAGCAGCTCCCCTAGCGACCAAGAGACCCAGTACTTC.

The CDR3 region has the DNA TGTGCCAGTAGTCCCCTGGCTAGCGGGAGTTACGAGCAGTACTTC. Protein sequence: CASSPLASGSYEQYF. The J gene is TRBJ2-7, the V gene TRBV19; 10 bases map to TRBD2. V shed 5 bases and J 4 bases; nucleotides not matched to a gene: 8. CDR3 length: 15 residues. Germline CDR1 and CDR2: LNHDA and SQIVND (reference sequence).

This clone was recorded once. The gene calls are TRBV19 and TRBJ1-1; 7 nucleotides align to TRBD1. This CDR3 is 15 amino acids long. Trimming removed 2 bases from V and 3 bases from J; junction bases left unmatched: 6. In germline, CDR1 is LNHDA, CDR2 SQIVND (reference sequence). In nucleotides, the CDR3 is TGTGCCAGTAGTATATCTGGGACAGAATACACTGAAGCTTTCTTT. Amino acid sequence: CASSISGTEYTEAFF.

V gene TRBV6-5 combines with J gene TRBJ1-6, with D possibly being TRBD1 (5 bases). The germline V gene has CDR1 MNHEY and CDR2 SVGAGI. The CDR3 is made up of 16 amino acids. V lost 0 bases, J lost 11 bases, and 17 bases lay in between. The CDR3 DNA follows: TGTGCCAGCAGTTACTCGAGGTGGGGGGTGAGCGCACCCCTCCACTTT. Protein: CASSYSRWGVSAPLHF.

This sequence joins TRBV7-9 and TRBJ2-1, with TRBD2 matching over 10 bases. The junction had 10 bases not matched to a gene; V was cut back by 5 bases and J by 0 bases. Germline assignment: CDR1 SEHNR and CDR2 FQNEAQ (reference sequence). The CDR3 runs 18 residues. The CDR3 sequence is CASSHGVSGGSSYNEQFF. DNA for the CDR3: TGTGCCAGCAGCCACGGGGTTAGCGGGGGGAGCTCCTACAATGAGCAGTTCTTC.

The rearrangement uses TRBV27 and TRBJ1-6; TRBD1 matches at 8 bases. Germline-derived CDR1 and CDR2 are MNHEY and SMNVEV (reference sequence). The CDR3 spans 19 residues. The V gene end was trimmed by 6 bases and the J gene end by 0 bases; junction bases not matched to a gene: 13. Here the CDR3 reads CASSRKTGAKSSYNSPLHF. As DNA, the CDR3 is TGTGCCAGCAGCCGAAAGACAGGGGCCAAGAGCTCCTATAATTCACCCCTCCACTTT.

In nucleotides, the CDR3 is TGTGCCTCCCGGCAGGGCAGCACAGATACGCAGTATTTT. Protein product: CASRQGSTDTQYF. The gene calls are TRBV6-1 and TRBJ2-3, with D maybe TRBD1 (5 bases). CDR3 length: 13 amino acids. CDR1 MNHNS and CDR2 SASEGT come from the germline V gene. V dropped 11 bases and J dropped 0 bases, with 12 bases sitting between them.

The rearrangement links TRBV11-2 to TRBJ2-7, with D maybe TRBD2 (5 bases). V lost 5 bases, J lost 3 bases, and 17 bases lay in between. Germline V gene lookup returns CDR1 SGHAT and CDR2 FQNNGV. The CDR3 covers 15 residues. CDR3 protein: CASSPPAGLHYEQYF. Written as DNA, the CDR3 is TGTGCCAGCAGCCCACCCGCGGGCCTCCACTACGAGCAGTACTTC.

The V call is TRBV27, the J call TRBJ2-1; D remains unclear. Looked up from germline, CDR1 is MNHEY and CDR2 is SMNVEV (reference sequence). Trimming shortened V by 1 base and J by 6 bases, and 7 bases separated the two germline ends. This CDR3 is 13 amino acids long. CDR3 bases: TGTGCCAGCAGTTTATTAGATGCCAATGAGCAGTTCTTC. Translating it yields CASSLLDANEQFF.

The V call is TRBV10-3, the J call TRBJ2-3; 8 bases fit TRBD1. The V and J ends lost 6 bases and 3 bases, in that order; junction bases with no gene match: 14. Germline values: CDR1 ENHRY, CDR2 SYGVKD. The length of the CDR3 is 17 residues. The CDR3 region has the DNA TGTGCCATCAGCGCCGATCGACAGGGGTCCATTACAGATACGCAGTATTTT. Translating gives CAISADRQGSITDTQYF.

V gene TRBV2 combines with J gene TRBJ2-3; D is possibly TRBD2 (6 bases). This CDR3 is 15 amino acids long. The germline V gene encodes CDR1 SNHLY and CDR2 FYNNEI. The V end was cut by 3 bases, the J end by 4 bases, with 14 bases between. The CDR3 loop reads CASSEEGVRADTQYF. CDR3 DNA sequence: TGTGCCAGCAGTGAGGAGGGAGTGAGGGCAGATACGCAGTATTTT.

The rearrangement links TRBV7-9 to TRBJ2-7; D is perhaps TRBD2 (5 bases). V was shortened by 5 bases and J by 0 bases, with 17 bases between the two germline ends. CDR3 size: 16 residues. From germline, CDR1 is SEHNR and CDR2 FQNEAQ (reference sequence). The CDR3 DNA sequence: TGTGCCAGCAGCCCGAGGACGGGGATAGCCTCCTACGAGCAGTACTTC. Translation gives CASSPRTGIASYEQYF.

The CDR3 loop is CASSLLRGRSYEQYF. The CDR3 bases are TGTGCCAGCAGTCTCCTCAGGGGGCGCTCCTACGAGCAGTACTTC. The chain employs TRBV28 and TRBJ2-7, with 8 bases matching TRBD1. Germline V gene data show CDR1 as MDHEN and CDR2 as SYDVKM. V was pared by 5 bases and J by 0 bases, with 6 bases of the junction left unmatched. This CDR3 has 15 residues.

In DNA form, the CDR3 reads TGTGCCAGCAGCTTGGGGCAGGGGGCAACCTACGAGCAGTACTTC. Translation: CASSLGQGATYEQYF. The genes are TRBV13 and TRBJ2-7, with TRBD1 identical over 8 bases. CDR3 size: 15 residues. In germline, CDR1 is PRHDT, CDR2 FYEKMQ (reference sequence). The V gene end was trimmed by 3 bases and the J gene end by 2 bases; junction bases not matched to a gene: 6.

The J gene is TRBJ1-2, the V gene TRBV4-1, with 7 bases fitting TRBD1. Germline values: CDR1 MGHRA, CDR2 YSYEKL. This CDR3 comprises 13 residues. V shed 1 base and J 4 bases; nucleotides not matched to a gene: 0. The CDR3 nucleotides are TGCGCCAGCAGCCAAGGGACAGGCTATGGCTACACCTTC. This codes for CASSQGTGYGYTF.

The chain is built from TRBV18 and TRBJ2-7, with 7 bases lining up with TRBD2. Germline assignment: CDR1 KGHSH and CDR2 LQKENI. This CDR3 contains 17 residues. V was pared by 1 base and J by 0 bases, with 9 bases of the junction left unmatched. This CDR3 reads CASSPRQLASSSYEQYF. CDR3 nucleotide sequence: TGTGCCAGCTCACCACGGCAACTAGCGTCGAGCTCCTACGAGCAGTACTTC.

The V call is TRBV28, the J call TRBJ2-5; a weak D match, TRBD2 (5 bases). V was shortened by 2 bases and J by 5 bases, with 18 bases between the two germline ends. CDR3 length equals 16 residues. Per germline, CDR1 MDHEN and CDR2 SYDVKM. The CDR3 bases are TGTGCCAGCAGTTTACCCCCGGGGTGGAAGAGGGAGACCCAGTACTTC. Translated: CASSLPPGWKRETQYF.

The chain has TRBV5-1 and TRBJ2-1, with TRBD1 identical over 10 bases. Germline V gene lookup returns CDR1 SGHRS and CDR2 YFSETQ. The trim removed 3 bases at V and 5 bases at J, leaving 8 bases unmatched. This CDR3 is 16 amino acids long. The DNA for the CDR3 is TGCGCCAGCAGCTCCCGGGACAGGGGTGATCACAATGAGCAGTTCTTC. It encodes CASSSRDRGDHNEQFF.

This clone has just one count. This chain joins TRBV2 and TRBJ2-2; 8 bases line up with TRBD1. J lost 6 bases, V lost 11 bases, and 14 bases had no gene match. The CDR3 has 15 residues. Germline V CDR1 and CDR2: SNHLY, FYNNEI. DNA of the CDR3: TGTGCCGGAAAGCTGACAGGGGTAGTTTCCGGGGAGCTGTTTTTT. Translating it yields CAGKLTGVVSGELFF.

This rearrangement joins TRBV6-5 to TRBJ2-5, with TRBD1 matching 9 bases. The CDR3 has 15 residues. Losses at the gene ends were 1 base for V and 4 bases for J; bases not matched to a gene: 4. Germline-derived CDR1 and CDR2 are MNHEY and SVGAGI. The CDR3 region has the DNA TGTGCCAGCAGTTACTTTCGGACAGGGGCAGAGACCCAGTACTTC. It specifies CASSYFRTGAETQYF.

V usage is TRBV2 and J usage is TRBJ2-4; possibly TRBD1 for D (5 bases). Trimming removed 7 bases from V and 8 bases from J, with 15 bases in between. This CDR3 is built from 13 residues. Germline CDR1 SNHLY, CDR2 FYNNEI. Here the CDR3 DNA reads TGTGCCAGCATGCATCCTCAAGGGGACATTCAGTACTTC. Translated, it gives CASMHPQGDIQYF.